These 26 T cell receptor beta chains came from one sample sequenced in a study of T cell repertoires in cytomegalovirus infection. Each CDR3 protein gets one entry after TCRdb re-called the reads with MiXCR. The sample has about 130,000 distinct CDR3 sequences; 8.8% are singletons. Source material: PBMCs. Receptor source: a human donor in good health (CMV status not recorded). Some clones in this sample may be carry-over from other donors' samples.

This clonotype was seen a handful of times. The chain is built from TRBV15 and TRBJ1-4; D not certain. Germline CDR1 reads LNHNV; CDR2 reads YYDKDF (reference sequence). With 8 bases removed from V and 7 bases from J, the gap between germline ends came to 11 bases. The CDR3 totals 12 residues. The CDR3 sequence: CATGRPGEKLFF. CDR3 sequence (DNA): TGTGCCACCGGGAGACCAGGTGAAAAACTGTTTTTT.

This clonotype appeared many times. This chain's CDR3 is CAISESNTGELFF. The CDR3 bases are TGTGCCATCAGTGAGTCGAACACCGGGGAGCTGTTTTTT. V gene TRBV10-3 combines with J gene TRBJ2-2, with D hard to call. The germline CDR1 and CDR2 sequences are ENHRY and SYGVKD. The CDR3 spans 13 residues. The V and J ends lost 0 bases and 1 base respectively, with 0 bases between them.

The V call is TRBV9, the J call TRBJ1-2, with D uncertain. The V end lost 0 bases, the J end lost 5 bases, and 11 bases lay between the germline ends. Germline CDR1 and CDR2: SGDLS and YYNGEE. The CDR3 spans 14 residues. The CDR3 is CASSVDEIRYGYTF. DNA of the CDR3: TGTGCCAGCAGCGTAGACGAGATCCGATATGGCTACACCTTC.

This clonotype was recorded at least ten times. This rearrangement joins TRBV12-3 or TRBV12-4 to TRBJ2-1; 11 positions match TRBD2. The CDR3 is 16 amino acids. Unmatched junction bases numbered 11, after V lost 6 bases and J lost 7 bases. The CDR3: CASSRPTSGGRNEQFF. For the CDR3, the DNA is TGTGCCAGCAGCCGGCCCACTAGCGGGGGCCGGAATGAGCAGTTCTTC.

This clonotype was detected many times. The chain links TRBV28 to TRBJ2-5; 10 bases align to TRBD2. The CDR3 runs to 14 residues. V was pared by 5 bases and J by 5 bases, with 5 bases of the junction left unmatched. CDR1 is MDHEN and CDR2 is SYDVKM in the germline V gene. This CDR3 reads CASSPAGGPETQYF. The CDR3 coding sequence is TGTGCCAGCAGTCCAGCGGGGGGGCCGGAGACCCAGTACTTC.

This clonotype has a count of ten or more. Here the CDR3 reads CASSPTGGRRYEQYV. Written as DNA, the CDR3 is TGTGCCAGCAGCCCAACGGGCGGGAGGAGGTACGAGCAGTACGTC. This chain joins TRBV6-2 or TRBV6-3 and TRBJ2-7, with 8 bases lining up with TRBD2. With 6 bases clipped from V and 4 bases from J, the junction kept 11 bases outside the gene matches. The germline V gene encodes CDR1 MNHEY and CDR2 SVGEGT. The CDR3 runs to 15 residues.

This clonotype appeared a few times. The chain joins TRBV23-1 to TRBJ1-2; D not certain. TRBV23-1 is marked as an open reading frame, function uncertain. The CDR3 covers 13 residues. With 4 bases removed from V and 4 bases from J, the gap between germline ends came to 10 bases. The CDR3, as DNA: TGCGCCAGCAGTCCCCGGGCCTTCTATGGCTACACCTTC. Translating it yields CASSPRAFYGYTF.

This clonotype was recorded many times. This CDR3 is CASSPRRGGAEYYGYTF. CDR3 bases: TGTGCCAGCAGTCCCCGGAGGGGGGGGGCGGAATACTATGGCTACACCTTC. The chain links TRBV12-3 or TRBV12-4 to TRBJ1-2; the D gene is possibly TRBD1 (6 bases). CDR3 size: 17 residues. The V end was cut by 5 bases, the J end by 3 bases, with 22 bases between.

Concerning this clonotype itself: As the CDR3 is not closed by the conserved phenylalanine or tryptophan, this likely results from a read error. The chain joins TRBV12-3 or TRBV12-4 to TRBJ1-2; tentative D call: TRBD1 (5 bases). Trimming took off 2 bases at V and 2 bases at J, with 6 bases between the two ends. CDR3 length: 13 residues. The CDR3 spells CASSLRGNYGYTC. CDR3 bases: TGTGCCAGCAGTTTAAGGGGAAACTATGGCTACACCTGC.

Ten or more counts support this clonotype. The J gene is TRBJ1-2, the V gene TRBV12-3 or TRBV12-4; the D is unclear. The ends were cut back, 2 bases at V and 1 base at J, with 8 bases in the middle. The CDR3 runs 14 residues. Here the CDR3 DNA reads TGTGCCAGCAGTTTAAGGAGGAGTAACTATGGCTACACCTTC. Its protein product is CASSLRRSNYGYTF.

This clonotype appeared many times. The J gene is TRBJ2-3, the V gene TRBV11-2; 9 nucleotides line up with TRBD2. The germline V gene has CDR1 SGHAT and CDR2 FQNNGV. V shed 3 bases, J shed 1 base, and the junction held 5 bases outside the gene matches. The CDR3 loop spans 16 amino acids. CDR3 DNA: TGTGCCAGCAGCTTGCGGGGGGGCCGAGGCACAGATACGCAGTATTTT. This codes for CASSLRGGRGTDTQYF.

Details on this clonotype: With a much larger clone just one base away, this may be a read error. The V call is TRBV19, the J call TRBJ2-3; TRBD1 matches 9 bases. Germline V gives CDR1 LNHDA, CDR2 SQIVND (reference sequence). The CDR3 loop spans 14 amino acids. The CDR3 is CASSTGQGPDMQYF. CDR3 in DNA: TGTGCCAGTAGTACCGGACAGGGGCCAGATATGCAGTATTTT.

This clonotype has just a few counts. This sequence joins TRBV29-1 and TRBJ2-7; D unclear. Germline V gene lookup returns CDR1 SQVTM and CDR2 ANQGSEA. Deletions cut 4 bases from V and 6 bases from J, with 16 bases between. This CDR3 spans 13 amino acids. CDR3 nucleotide sequence: TGCAGCGTTGTTGCCCCCCTACTGTCCGAGCAGTACTTC. Translating gives CSVVAPLLSEQYF.

This clonotype was picked up many times. V is TRBV5-4 and J is TRBJ1-1; D possibly corresponds to TRBD1 (5 bases). Germline V gene data show CDR1 as SGHNT and CDR2 as YYREEE (reference sequence). V was cut by 0 bases and J by 4 bases, with 10 bases left in between. CDR3 length: 14 residues. Here the CDR3 reads CASSLGGVGTEAFF. For the CDR3, the DNA is TGTGCCAGCAGCTTGGGGGGCGTGGGCACTGAAGCTTTCTTT.

The rearrangement uses TRBV2 and TRBJ2-2, with D uncertain. V lost 6 bases to trimming and J lost 2 bases, with 10 bases between them. The CDR3 is 14 residues long. Germline values: CDR1 SNHLY, CDR2 FYNNEI. CDR3 region: CASSENRNTGELFF. The CDR3 DNA is TGTGCCAGCAGCGAAAACAGAAACACCGGGGAGCTGTTTTTT.

This rearrangement joins TRBV29-1 to TRBJ2-5; 12 bases map to TRBD2. The V gene end was trimmed by 2 bases and the J gene end by 0 bases; junction bases not matched to a gene: 10. CDR1 SQVTM and CDR2 ANQGSEA come from the germline V gene. The CDR3 has 18 residues. CDR3 sequence: CSVEKTSGGALYQETQYF. In DNA, the CDR3 is TGCAGCGTTGAAAAGACTAGCGGGGGTGCTCTGTACCAAGAGACCCAGTACTTC.

The table lists this clonotype with many counts. This rearrangement joins TRBV18 to TRBJ1-1, with D uncertain. CDR1 is KGHSH, CDR2 LQKENI, per germline. Trimming stripped 3 bases from V and 5 bases from J, with 13 bases between. This CDR3 spans 14 amino acids. CDR3 sequence reads: CASSPNRVETEAFF. The CDR3 DNA follows: TGTGCCAGCTCACCTAACAGAGTGGAAACTGAAGCTTTCTTT. Together with reference TRBV18 and TRBJ1-1, the CDR3 gives the full variable domain: NAGVMQNPRHLVRRRGQEARLRCSPMKGHSHVYWYRQLPEEGLKFMVYLQKENIIDESGMPKERFSAEFPKEGPSILRIQQVVRGDSAAYFCASSPNRVETEAFFGQGTRLTVV.

V and J are TRBV14 and TRBJ1-1, with 9 nucleotides matching TRBD1. The junction had 10 bases not matched to a gene; V was cut back by 8 bases and J by 3 bases. CDR1 SGHDN and CDR2 FVKESK come from the germline V gene. The CDR3 runs 15 residues. The CDR3 region has the DNA TGTGCCAGCGCCCGGGACAGGGAGTCGGACACTGAAGCTTTCTTT. Its protein is CASARDRESDTEAFF.

This clonotype was seen a handful of times. The chain has TRBV3-1 and TRBJ1-1; D is uncertain. Per germline, CDR1 LGHDT and CDR2 YNNKEL (reference sequence). The ends were cut back, 2 bases at V and 1 base at J, with 11 bases in the middle. This CDR3 contains 15 residues. The CDR3 coding sequence is TGTGCCAGCAGCCAAAGTGGGGTTAGGAACACTGAAGCTTTCTTT. Translated: CASSQSGVRNTEAFF.

The chain uses TRBV6-5 and TRBJ2-1; weak D call: TRBD1 (5 bases). Germline V gene lookup returns CDR1 MNHEY and CDR2 SVGAGI. The CDR3 is 15 residues long. Trimming cost V 2 bases and J 2 bases, with 10 bases left between them. The CDR3 nucleotides read TGTGCCAGCAGTTACGTGGGGCCAACCTACAATGAGCAGTTCTTC. Its translation: CASSYVGPTYNEQFF.

This clonotype has ten or more counts. The chain combines TRBV6-5 with TRBJ2-2; 7 nucleotides line up with TRBD2. There are 14 residues in the CDR3. Germline lookup yields CDR1 MNHEY and CDR2 SVGAGI. The V gene end was trimmed by 5 bases and the J gene end by 6 bases; junction bases not matched to a gene: 6. CDR3 nucleotides: TGTGCCAGCAGTCGTAGGACTAGGGCCGGGGAGCTGTTTTTT. Translating it yields CASSRRTRAGELFF.

The sample holds many counts of this clonotype. The chain employs TRBV28 and TRBJ1-1; D is possibly TRBD1 (6 bases). Trimming stripped 7 bases from V and 0 bases from J, with 12 bases between. The germline CDR1 and CDR2 sequences are MDHEN and SYDVKM. This CDR3 region has 14 residues. The CDR3 reads CASTIGGMNTEAFF. In DNA, the CDR3 is TGTGCCAGCACCATAGGGGGGATGAACACTGAAGCTTTCTTT. Full variable domain (missing parts from reference TRBV28 and TRBJ1-1): DVKVTQSSRYLVKRTGEKVFLECVQDMDHENMFWYRQDPGLGLRLIYFSYDVKMKEKGDIPEGYSVSREKKERFSLILESASTNQTSMYLCASTIGGMNTEAFFGQGTRLTVV.

This clonotype was recorded a few times. A clone one base away is much larger, so this may be a read error. The chain recombines TRBV28 with TRBJ1-1, with TRBD1 identical over 7 bases. V trimming: 10 bases; J trimming: 4 bases; junction bases outside the gene matches: 6. Germline CDR1 reads MDHEN; CDR2 reads SYDVKM. The CDR3 length is 12 residues. The CDR3 region has the DNA TGTGCCAACAGCAGACAGGGCACTGAAGCTTTCTTT. Translation gives CANSRQGTEAFF.

This chain links TRBV6-5 with TRBJ2-3; D could derive from TRBD1 or TRBD2 (5 bases each). Germline V lookup: CDR1 MNHEY, CDR2 SVGAGI. The CDR3 totals 14 residues. The germline V and J ends were trimmed by 2 bases and 3 bases, with 9 bases remaining between them. DNA of the CDR3: TGTGCCAGCAGTTACGGGACGGCGACAGATACGCAGTATTTT. Amino acids: CASSYGTATDTQYF.

This clonotype was observed at least ten times. The rearrangement uses TRBV10-3 and TRBJ2-3, with 8 bases matching TRBD1. V gave up 10 bases and J gave up 5 bases; unmatched junction bases: 11. The CDR3 covers 14 residues. From germline, CDR1 is ENHRY and CDR2 SYGVKD. CDR3 DNA: TGTGCCACCACGCCGCTGACAGGGGAAGATACGCAGTATTTT. Amino acid sequence: CATTPLTGEDTQYF.

This clonotype has at least ten counts. The chain employs TRBV7-2 and TRBJ1-2; unclear D gene. In germline, CDR1 is SGHTA, CDR2 FQGNSA. The CDR3 is made up of 14 amino acids. Trimming removed 1 base from V and 5 bases from J, with 11 bases in between. Here the CDR3 reads CASSLVAPRYGYTF. The DNA for the CDR3 is TGTGCCAGCAGCTTAGTTGCCCCGCGTTATGGCTACACCTTC. The full variable domain, rest sourced from reference TRBV7-2 and TRBJ1-2, is GAGVSQSPSNKVTEKGKDVELRCDPISGHTALYWYRQSLGQGLEFLIYFQGNSAPDKSGLPSDRFSAERTGGSVSTLTIQRTQQEDSAVYLCASSLVAPRYGYTFGSGTRLTVV.